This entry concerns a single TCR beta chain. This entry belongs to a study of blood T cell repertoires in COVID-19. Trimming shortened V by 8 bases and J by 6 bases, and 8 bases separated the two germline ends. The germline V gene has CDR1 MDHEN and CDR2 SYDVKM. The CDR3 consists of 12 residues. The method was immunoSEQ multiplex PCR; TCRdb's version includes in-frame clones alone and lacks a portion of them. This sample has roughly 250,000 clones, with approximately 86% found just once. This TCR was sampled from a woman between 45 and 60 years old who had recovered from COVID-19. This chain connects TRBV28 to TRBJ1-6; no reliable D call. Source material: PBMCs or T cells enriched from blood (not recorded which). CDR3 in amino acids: CASVISNSPLHF. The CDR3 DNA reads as TGTGCCAGCGTCATCAGTAATTCACCCCTCCACTTT.